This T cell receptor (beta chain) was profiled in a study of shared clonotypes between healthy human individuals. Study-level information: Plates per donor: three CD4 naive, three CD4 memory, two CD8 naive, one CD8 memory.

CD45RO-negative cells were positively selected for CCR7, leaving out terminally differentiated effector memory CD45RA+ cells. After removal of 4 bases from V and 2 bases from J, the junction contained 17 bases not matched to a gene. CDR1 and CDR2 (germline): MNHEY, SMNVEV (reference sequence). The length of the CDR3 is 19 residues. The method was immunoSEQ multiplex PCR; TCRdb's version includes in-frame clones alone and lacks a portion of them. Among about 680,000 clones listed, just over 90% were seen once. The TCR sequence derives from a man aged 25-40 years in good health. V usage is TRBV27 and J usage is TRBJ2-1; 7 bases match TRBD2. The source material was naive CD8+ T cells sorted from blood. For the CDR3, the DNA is TGTGCCAGCAGTTCCTCTAGCGGCCCTTTCCCGCGGGCCTACAATGAGCAGTTCTTC. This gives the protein CASSSSSGPFPRAYNEQFF.